Below are 4 T cell receptor beta chains sequenced from a single sample in a study of glioma-infiltrating T cells after dendritic cell vaccination. Sequenced by immunoSEQ multiplex PCR; TCRdb stores in-frame clones only, minus some. The sample records about 73,000 clones, about 80% being singletons. This specimen consisted of blood, obtained before dendritic cell vaccination. All receptors derive from a human donor with glioblastoma.

This chain connects TRBV12-5 to TRBJ1-2; D ambiguous. V was pared by 3 bases and J by 8 bases, with 10 bases between. Germline V gene lookup returns CDR1 LGHNT and CDR2 FRNRAP. There are 12 residues in the CDR3. This CDR3 is CASGFGDVGYTF. CDR3 coding DNA: TGTGCTAGTGGTTTCGGAGACGTCGGCTACACCTTC.

The chain's CDR3 is CASSILNSGNTIYF. The CDR3 nucleotides are TGTGCCAGTAGTATACTAAACTCTGGAAACACCATATATTTT. The chain uses TRBV19 and TRBJ1-3; D remains ambiguous. The CDR3 sequence is 14 residues long. Trimming removed 2 bases at V and 0 bases at J, with 5 bases between. Germline V gene sequence: CDR1 LNHDA, CDR2 SQIVND (reference sequence).

V is TRBV5-1 and J is TRBJ1-1, with D perhaps TRBD1 (6 bases). Germline lookup yields CDR1 SGHRS and CDR2 YFSETQ. V was shortened by 3 bases and J by 0 bases, with 9 bases between the two germline ends. The CDR3 is 14 residues long. CDR3 in amino acids: CASSSGQMNTEAFF. The CDR3 DNA follows: TGCGCCAGCAGCTCCGGACAGATGAACACTGAAGCTTTCTTT.

A single count supports this clone. CDR3 region: CAWATQRNTIYF. CDR3 coding DNA: TGTGCCTGGGCTACACAGCGAAACACCATATATTTT. This chain joins TRBV30 and TRBJ1-3; no clear D. The CDR3 contains 12 residues. V shed 5 bases and J shed 5 bases, with 10 bases lying between them. The V gene's germline CDR1 is GTSNPN and CDR2 SVGIG (reference sequence).